The 5 T cell receptor beta chains presented below share a single source sample, sequenced in a study of identical twins. MiXCR was run by TCRdb on the 5' RACE reads, yielding one entry per CDR3 protein. The table includes under 300,000 distinct CDR3 sequences, approximately 8.3% detected once. This sample also appeared in a second study, on yellow fever vaccine responses in identical twins.

The sample comprised CD8+ T cells sorted from blood. The receptor set was obtained from a woman aged 18-29 years in good health.

There are many counts of this clonotype. The chain recombines TRBV4-3 with TRBJ2-5; 11 bases line up with TRBD2. Losses at the gene ends were 0 bases for V and 5 bases for J; bases not matched to a gene: 11. The germline CDR1 and CDR2 sequences are LGHNA and YSLEER. This CDR3 contains 18 residues. The CDR3 sequence: CASSQDRIAGGVLETQYF. The CDR3 region has the DNA TGCGCCAGCAGCCAAGATAGGATAGCGGGAGGGGTATTGGAGACCCAGTACTTC.

In DNA form, the CDR3 reads TGTGCCAGCAGCCAACCAGGCAATCAGCCCCAGCATTTT. Translated: CASSQPGNQPQHF. The J gene is TRBJ1-5, the V gene TRBV3-1; D unclear. Germline CDR1 is LGHDT and CDR2 is YNNKEL (reference sequence). Trimming cost V 2 bases and J 2 bases, with 4 bases left between them. CDR3 length: 13 amino acids. The whole variable domain, remainder taken from reference TRBV3-1 and TRBJ1-5, is DTAVSQTPKYLVTQMGNDKSIKCEQNLGHDTMYWYKQDSKKFLKIMFSYNNKELIINETVPNRFSPKSPDKAHLNLHINSLELGDSAVYFCASSQPGNQPQHFGDGTRLSIL.

This clonotype was observed a handful of times. The rearrangement uses TRBV9 and TRBJ2-7, with 8 bases fitting TRBD2. This CDR3 comprises 16 residues. From germline, CDR1 is SGDLS and CDR2 YYNGEE. After removal of 4 bases from V and 2 bases from J, the junction contained 11 bases not matched to a gene. The CDR3 bases are TGTGCCAGCAGCTCCCGGGAGGGGGACCACGCCTACGAGCAGTACTTC. Translated: CASSSREGDHAYEQYF.

This clonotype was seen ten or more times. V is TRBV20-1 and J is TRBJ2-7; D may correspond to TRBD1 or TRBD2 (5 bases each). V was cut by 6 bases and J by 0 bases, with 12 bases left in between. This CDR3 is 13 amino acids long. Looked up from germline, CDR1 is DFQATT and CDR2 is SNEGSKA (reference sequence). The CDR3 DNA follows: TGCAGTGCCACCGGGACCGACTCCTACGAGCAGTACTTC. Its translation: CSATGTDSYEQYF.

This clonotype came up many times. This chain connects TRBV15 to TRBJ1-5; 8 bases line up with TRBD1. The germline CDR1 and CDR2 sequences are LNHNV and YYDKDF (reference sequence). The V gene end was trimmed by 1 base and the J gene end by 7 bases; junction bases not matched to a gene: 6. The CDR3 covers 15 residues. CDR3 DNA: TGTGCCACCAGCAGAGCCAGGGGGCAAGGGCAGCCCCAGCATTTT. Amino acid sequence: CATSRARGQGQPQHF. The complete variable domain, with remaining parts taken from reference TRBV15 and TRBJ1-5, reads DAMVIQNPRYQVTQFGKPVTLSCSQTLNHNVMYWYQQKSSQAPKLLFHYYDKDFNNEADTPDNFQSRRPNTSFCFLDIRSPGLGDTAMYLCATSRARGQGQPQHFGDGTRLSIL.